This T cell receptor (beta chain) was observed in a study of T cell changes during pregnancy in multiple sclerosis. Method: immunoSEQ multiplex PCR; TCRdb's copy keeps in-frame clones and lacks some. The sample includes approximately 130,000 clones, 95% to 98% of them seen just once. The receptor's source is a female donor with multiple sclerosis, enrolled in a pregnancy study. The specimen comprised peripheral blood, sampled after pregnancy.

CDR3 in amino acids: CASSLEGTSGLSYEQYF. The CDR3 DNA is TGTGCCAGCAGCTTAGAAGGGACTAGCGGGCTCTCCTACGAGCAGTACTTC. The chain recombines TRBV11-2 with TRBJ2-7, with 12 bases matching TRBD2. The germline gives CDR1 SGHAT, CDR2 FQNNGV. This CDR3 spans 17 amino acids. The ends lost 0 bases at V and 0 bases at J; junction bases unmatched: 3.